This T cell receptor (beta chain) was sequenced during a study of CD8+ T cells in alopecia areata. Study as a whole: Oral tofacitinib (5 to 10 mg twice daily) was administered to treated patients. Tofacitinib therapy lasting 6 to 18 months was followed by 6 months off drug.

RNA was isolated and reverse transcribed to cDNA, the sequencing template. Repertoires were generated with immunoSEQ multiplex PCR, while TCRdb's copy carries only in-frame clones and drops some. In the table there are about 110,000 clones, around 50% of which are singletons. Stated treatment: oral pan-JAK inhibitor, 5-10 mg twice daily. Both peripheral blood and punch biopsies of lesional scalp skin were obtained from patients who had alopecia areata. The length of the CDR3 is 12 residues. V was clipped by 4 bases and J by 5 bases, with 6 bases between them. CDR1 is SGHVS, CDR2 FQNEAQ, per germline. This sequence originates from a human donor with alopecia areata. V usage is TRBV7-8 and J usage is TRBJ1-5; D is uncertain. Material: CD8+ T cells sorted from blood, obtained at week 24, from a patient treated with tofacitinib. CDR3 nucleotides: TGTGCCAGCAGCTCCGGCTATCAGCCCCAGCATTTT. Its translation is CASSSGYQPQHF.